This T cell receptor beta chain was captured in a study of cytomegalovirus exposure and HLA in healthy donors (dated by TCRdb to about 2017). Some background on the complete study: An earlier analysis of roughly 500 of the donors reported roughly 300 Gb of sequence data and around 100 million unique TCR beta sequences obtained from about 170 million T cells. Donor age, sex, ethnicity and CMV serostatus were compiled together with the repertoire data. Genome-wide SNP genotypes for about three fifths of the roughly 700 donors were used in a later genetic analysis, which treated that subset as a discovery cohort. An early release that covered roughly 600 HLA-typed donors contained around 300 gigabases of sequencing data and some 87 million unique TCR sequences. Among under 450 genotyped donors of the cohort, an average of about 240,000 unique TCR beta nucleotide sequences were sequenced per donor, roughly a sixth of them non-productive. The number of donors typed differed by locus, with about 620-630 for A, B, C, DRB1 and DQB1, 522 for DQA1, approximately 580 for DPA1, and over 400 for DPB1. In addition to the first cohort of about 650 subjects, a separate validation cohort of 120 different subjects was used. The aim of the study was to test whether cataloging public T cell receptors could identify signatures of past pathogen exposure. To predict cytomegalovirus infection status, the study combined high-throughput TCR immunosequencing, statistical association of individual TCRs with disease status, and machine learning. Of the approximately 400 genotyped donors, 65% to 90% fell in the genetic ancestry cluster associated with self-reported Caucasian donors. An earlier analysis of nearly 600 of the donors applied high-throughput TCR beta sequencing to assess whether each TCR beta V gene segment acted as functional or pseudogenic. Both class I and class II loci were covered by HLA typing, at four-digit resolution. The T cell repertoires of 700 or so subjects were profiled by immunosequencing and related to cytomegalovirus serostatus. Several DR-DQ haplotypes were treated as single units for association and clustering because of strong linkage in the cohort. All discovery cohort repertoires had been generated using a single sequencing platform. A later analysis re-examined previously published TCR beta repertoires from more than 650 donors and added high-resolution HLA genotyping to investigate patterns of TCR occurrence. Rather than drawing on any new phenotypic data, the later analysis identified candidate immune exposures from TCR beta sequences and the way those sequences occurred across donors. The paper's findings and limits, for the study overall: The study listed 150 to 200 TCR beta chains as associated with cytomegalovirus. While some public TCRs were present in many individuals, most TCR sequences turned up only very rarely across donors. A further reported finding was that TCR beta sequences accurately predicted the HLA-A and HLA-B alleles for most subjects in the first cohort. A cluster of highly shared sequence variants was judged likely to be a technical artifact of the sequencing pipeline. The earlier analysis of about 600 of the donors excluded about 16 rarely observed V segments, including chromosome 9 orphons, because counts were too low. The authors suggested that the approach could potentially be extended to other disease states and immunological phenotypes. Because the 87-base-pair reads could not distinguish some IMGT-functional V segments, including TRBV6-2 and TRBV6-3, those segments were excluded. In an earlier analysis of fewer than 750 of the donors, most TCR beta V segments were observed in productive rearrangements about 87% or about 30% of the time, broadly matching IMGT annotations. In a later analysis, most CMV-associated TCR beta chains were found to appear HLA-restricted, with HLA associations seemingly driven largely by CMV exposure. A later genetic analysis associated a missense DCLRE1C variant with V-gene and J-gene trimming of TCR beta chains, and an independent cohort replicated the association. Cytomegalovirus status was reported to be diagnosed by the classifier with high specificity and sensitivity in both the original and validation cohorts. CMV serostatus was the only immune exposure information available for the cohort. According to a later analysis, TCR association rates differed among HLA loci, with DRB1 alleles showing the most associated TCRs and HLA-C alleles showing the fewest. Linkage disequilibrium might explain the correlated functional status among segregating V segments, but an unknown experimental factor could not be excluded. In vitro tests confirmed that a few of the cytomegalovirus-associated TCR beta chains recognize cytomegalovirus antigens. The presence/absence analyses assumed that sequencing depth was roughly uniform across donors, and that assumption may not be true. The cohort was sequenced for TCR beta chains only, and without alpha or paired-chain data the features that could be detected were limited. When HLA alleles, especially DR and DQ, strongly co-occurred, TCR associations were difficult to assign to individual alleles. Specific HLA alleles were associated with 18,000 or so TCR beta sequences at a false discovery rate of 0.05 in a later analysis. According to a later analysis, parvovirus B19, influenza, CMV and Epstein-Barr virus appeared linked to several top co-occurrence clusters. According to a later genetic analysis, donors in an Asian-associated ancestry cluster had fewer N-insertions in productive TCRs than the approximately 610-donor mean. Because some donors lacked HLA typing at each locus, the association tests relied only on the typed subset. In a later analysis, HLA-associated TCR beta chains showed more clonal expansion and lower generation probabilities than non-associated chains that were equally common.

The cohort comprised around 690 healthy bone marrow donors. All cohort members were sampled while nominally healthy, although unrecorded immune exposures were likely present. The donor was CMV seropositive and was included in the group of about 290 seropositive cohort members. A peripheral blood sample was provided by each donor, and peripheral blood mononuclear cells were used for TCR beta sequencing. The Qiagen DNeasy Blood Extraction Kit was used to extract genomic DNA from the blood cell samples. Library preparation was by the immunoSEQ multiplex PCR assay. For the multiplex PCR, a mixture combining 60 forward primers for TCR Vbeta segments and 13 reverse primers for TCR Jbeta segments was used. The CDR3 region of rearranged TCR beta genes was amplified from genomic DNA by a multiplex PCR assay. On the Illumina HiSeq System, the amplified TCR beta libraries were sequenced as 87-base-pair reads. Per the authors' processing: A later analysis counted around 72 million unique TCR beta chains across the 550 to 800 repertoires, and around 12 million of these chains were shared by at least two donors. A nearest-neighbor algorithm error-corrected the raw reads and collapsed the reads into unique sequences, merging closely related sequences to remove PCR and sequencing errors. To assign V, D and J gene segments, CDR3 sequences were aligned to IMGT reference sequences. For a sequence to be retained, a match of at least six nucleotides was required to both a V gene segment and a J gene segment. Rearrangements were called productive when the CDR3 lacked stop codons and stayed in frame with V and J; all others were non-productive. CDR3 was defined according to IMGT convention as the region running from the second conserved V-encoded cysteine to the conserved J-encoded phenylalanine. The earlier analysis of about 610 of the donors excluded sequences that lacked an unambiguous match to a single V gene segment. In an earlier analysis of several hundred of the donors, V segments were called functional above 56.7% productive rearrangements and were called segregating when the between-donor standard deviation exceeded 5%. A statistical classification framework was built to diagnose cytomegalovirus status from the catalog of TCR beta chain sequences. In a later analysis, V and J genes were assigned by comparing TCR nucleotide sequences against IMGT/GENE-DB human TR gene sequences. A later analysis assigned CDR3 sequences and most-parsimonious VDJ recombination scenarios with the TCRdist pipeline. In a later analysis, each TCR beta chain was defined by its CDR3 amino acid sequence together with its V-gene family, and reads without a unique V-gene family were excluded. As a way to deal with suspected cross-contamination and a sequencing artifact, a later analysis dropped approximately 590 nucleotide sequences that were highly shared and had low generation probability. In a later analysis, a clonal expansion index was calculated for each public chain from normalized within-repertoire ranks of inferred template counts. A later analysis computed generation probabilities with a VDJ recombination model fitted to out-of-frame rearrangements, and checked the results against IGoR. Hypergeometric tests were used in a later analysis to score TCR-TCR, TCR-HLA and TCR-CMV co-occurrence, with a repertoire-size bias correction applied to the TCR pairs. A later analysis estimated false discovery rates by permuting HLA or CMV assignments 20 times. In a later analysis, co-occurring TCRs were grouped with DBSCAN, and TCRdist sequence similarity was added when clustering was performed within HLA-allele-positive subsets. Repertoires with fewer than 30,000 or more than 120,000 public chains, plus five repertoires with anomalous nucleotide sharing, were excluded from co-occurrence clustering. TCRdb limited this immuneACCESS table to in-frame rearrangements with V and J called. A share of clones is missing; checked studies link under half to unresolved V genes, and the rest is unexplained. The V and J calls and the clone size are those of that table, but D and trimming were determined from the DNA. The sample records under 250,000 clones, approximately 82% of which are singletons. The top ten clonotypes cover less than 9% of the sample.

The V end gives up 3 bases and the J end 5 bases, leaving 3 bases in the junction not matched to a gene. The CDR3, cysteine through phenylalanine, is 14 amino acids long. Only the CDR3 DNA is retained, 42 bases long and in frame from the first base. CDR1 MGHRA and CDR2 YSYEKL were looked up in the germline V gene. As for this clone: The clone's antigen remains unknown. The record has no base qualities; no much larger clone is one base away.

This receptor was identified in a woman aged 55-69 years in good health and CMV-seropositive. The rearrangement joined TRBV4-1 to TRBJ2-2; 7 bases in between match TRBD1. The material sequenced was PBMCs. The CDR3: CASSQADRTGELFF. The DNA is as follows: TGCGCCAGCAGCCAGGCGGACAGGACCGGGGAGCTGTTTTTT.